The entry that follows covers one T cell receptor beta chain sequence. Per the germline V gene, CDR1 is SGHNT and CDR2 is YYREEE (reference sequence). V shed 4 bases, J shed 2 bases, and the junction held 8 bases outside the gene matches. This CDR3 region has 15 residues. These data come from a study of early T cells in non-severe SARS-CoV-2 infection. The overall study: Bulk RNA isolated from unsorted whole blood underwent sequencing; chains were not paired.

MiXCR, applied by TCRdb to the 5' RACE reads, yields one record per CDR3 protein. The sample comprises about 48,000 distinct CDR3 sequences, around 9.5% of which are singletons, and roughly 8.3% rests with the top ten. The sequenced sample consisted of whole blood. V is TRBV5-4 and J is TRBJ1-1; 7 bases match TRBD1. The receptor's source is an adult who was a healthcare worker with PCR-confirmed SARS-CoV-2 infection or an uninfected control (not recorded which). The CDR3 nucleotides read TGTGCCAGCAGCGCCGCCGGGACAGCTAACACTGAAGCTTTCTTT. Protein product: CASSAAGTANTEAFF. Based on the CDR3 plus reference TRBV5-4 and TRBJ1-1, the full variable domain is ETGVTQSPTHLIKTRGQQVTLRCSSQSGHNTVSWYQQALGQGPQFIFQYYREEENGRGNFPPRFSGLQFPNYSSELNVNALELDDSALYLCASSAAGTANTEAFFGQGTRLTVV.